A selection of T cell receptor beta chains follows, all from one sample in a study of pediatric ulcerative colitis. Sequencing was performed with immunoSEQ multiplex PCR; in TCRdb, only in-frame clones are kept and a portion is missing. The sample includes more than 15,000 clones, just under 75% of them seen just once. Source material: gut tissue. The receptors originated from a girl aged 5-17 years with moderate ulcerative colitis. Each CDR3 is given with its conserved first and last residue. The order of the fields is J gene, V gene, CDR3 protein.

j_call: TRBJ1-2
v_call: TRBV28
cdr3_aa: CASSPRTGLIFYGYTF

j_call: TRBJ2-5
v_call: TRBV5-1
cdr3_aa: CASSPNRAGGGETQYF

j_call: TRBJ1-2
v_call: TRBV28
cdr3_aa: CASSSGQKGYTF

j_call: TRBJ2-7
v_call: TRBV2
cdr3_aa: CASSDDETYEQYF

j_call: TRBJ2-7
v_call: TRBV5-5
cdr3_aa: CASSFRGLDEQYF

j_call: TRBJ2-1
v_call: TRBV29-1
cdr3_aa: CSVIHPSGRMNEQFF

j_call: TRBJ2-2
v_call: TRBV4-1
cdr3_aa: CASSQDPVGELFF

j_call: TRBJ2-6
v_call: TRBV7-9
cdr3_aa: CASSSPGLQAPGANVLTF

j_call: TRBJ2-5
v_call: TRBV4-1
cdr3_aa: CASSQLQGETQYF

j_call: TRBJ2-1
v_call: TRBV2
cdr3_aa: CASGGIEQFF

j_call: TRBJ2-3
v_call: TRBV5-1
cdr3_aa: CASTLGSGGGPTTDTQYF

j_call: TRBJ1-5
v_call: TRBV28
cdr3_aa: CASSFLNSNQPQHF

j_call: TRBJ1-5
v_call: TRBV6-4
cdr3_aa: CASSEDTHQPQHF

j_call: TRBJ2-7
v_call: TRBV28
cdr3_aa: CASREPKSSYEQYF

j_call: TRBJ2-3
v_call: TRBV9
cdr3_aa: CASSELAGVTDTQYF

j_call: TRBJ2-7
v_call: TRBV2
cdr3_aa: CASSWDRAYEQYF

j_call: TRBJ2-7
v_call: TRBV2
cdr3_aa: CASSELRQTGTYEQYF

j_call: TRBJ1-5
v_call: TRBV6-5
cdr3_aa: CASSYNQPQHF

j_call: TRBJ2-1
v_call: TRBV18
cdr3_aa: CASSAGTPHNSGEQFF

j_call: TRBJ1-2
v_call: TRBV4-1
cdr3_aa: CASSQEKGRFRGYTF

j_call: TRBJ2-7
v_call: TRBV27
cdr3_aa: CASRVRGASGGTEQYF

j_call: TRBJ2-2
v_call: TRBV7-3
cdr3_aa: CASSSNVWGGRTGELFF

j_call: TRBJ2-4
v_call: TRBV29-1
cdr3_aa: CSVEDNTLAKNIQYF

j_call: TRBJ2-2
v_call: TRBV9
cdr3_aa: CASSVVGTLTGELFF